Given below is one T cell receptor beta chain in context. This clone was observed a single time. Its recognized antigen is unknown. Base qualities are not provided; no much larger clone lies one nucleotide away. The data belong to a study of blood T cell repertoires in COVID-19 (dated by TCRdb to 2019 to 2021). As for the study more broadly: The collaborator samples originated in the United States, Italy and Spain and spanned the acute and convalescent phases of COVID-19. The prospective study material was composed of cDNA or gDNA derived from T cells, B-cell-depleted T cells, or PBMCs. Subjects who had been exposed to COVID-19, were actively infected with it, or had recovered from it provided the deeply sampled blood TCRbeta repertoires that made up the dataset. The repertoires were made available in a free public database intended to serve as a resource for research on the immune response to SARS-CoV-2. The samples were drawn from two sources: the first 160 participants of the ongoing ImmuneRACE study, and fewer than 1,500 subjects contributed by 6 global collaborators. A de-identified subject ID, COVID-19 status, age in years and sex were almost always included in the sample metadata. Where available, HLA class I and class II types were obtained from metadata supplied by the sample provider rather than from assay-based typing.

TCRbeta CDR3 regions were amplified from genomic DNA by means of the immunoSEQ Assay, a bias-controlled multiplex PCR. In the original analysis: The number of nucleated cells in each sample was estimated from the amplification of reference gene primers within the assay. Sequence reads were collapsed and filtered to measure the absolute abundance of every unique TCRbeta CDR3 rearrangement. For each sample, productive Simpson clonality was calculated as the square root of Simpson's diversity index over productive rearrangements. TCRdb took this table from immuneACCESS and kept in-frame rearrangements with V and J called. Such tables lack part of the clones; where checked against another copy, unresolved V genes explain under half of the gap, and the rest is unexplained. The V and J calls and clone size are taken from that table; D and trimming were inferred from the DNA. A total of 250,000 to 300,000 clones appear in this sample, around 85% of them only once. The ten largest make up 9.5% to 11% of the sample.

The CDR3 sequence holds 17 residues, the cysteine and phenylalanine included. Only CDR3 DNA remains: 51 bases, in frame from the first base. Relative to germline, V is missing 3 bases and J is missing 3 bases, with 9 bases of the junction outside any gene match. The germline V gene encodes CDR1 ENHRY and CDR2 SYGVKD. Paper-wide results and their limitations: Clinical and demographic metadata were provided uncurated, with the amount varying by source and participant.

Whole blood was collected in K2EDTA tubes by collaborating institutions according to the institutions' own protocols. Collaborator samples were shipped for TCRbeta analysis as frozen whole blood, isolated PBMCs, or DNA extracted from either sample type. The sequence is built from TRBV10-3 and TRBJ2-3, with 10 junctional bases fitting TRBD2. The sequenced sample was peripheral blood. The receptor was derived from a woman aged 70-85 years with acute or convalescent COVID-19. The CDR3: CAISDLEASGGTDTQYF. The DNA sequence reads TGTGCCATCAGTGATTTGGAGGCTAGCGGGGGAACAGATACGCAGTATTTT.